Included here is one T cell receptor beta chain sequence, with context. Its antigen is not known. TCRdb re-called the 5' RACE reads and shows each CDR3 protein once, DNA omitted. The sample totals over 120,000 distinct CDR3 sequences. The data derive from a study of T cells expressing NK-cell markers. Overall study context: From sorted CD3+CD56+NKG2C+, CD3+CD56+NKG2C- and CD3+CD56-NKG2C+ T cells came the TCR beta repertoires. Of eight sequenced donors, seven were HCMV-seropositive and one HCMV-seronegative.

Study-level points and caveats: Six donors had dominant NKG2C+ clonotypes that comprised about 1.0-7.0% of their CD8+ T cells.

The sequenced material came from blood T cells: a sorted CD56 or NKG2C T cell subset, CD4+ or CD8+ T cells, or bulk PBMC T cells (not recorded which). The clonotype originates from a man aged 18-30 years in good health.

The CDR3 reads CASLDSSTYNEQFF. This chain uses TRBV12-3 or TRBV12-4 with TRBJ2-1; TCRdb proposes TRBD2, but this gene call is untestable without DNA. This CDR3 has 14 amino acids.